The 27 T cell receptor beta chains presented below share a single source sample, sequenced in a study of cytomegalovirus exposure and HLA in healthy donors. In the PCR, 60 Vbeta and 13 Jbeta primers were used. Measured with immunoSEQ multiplex PCR; TCRdb has only the in-frame clones, and not every one. The sample contains 100,000 to 150,000 clones, around 75% of which appear only once. Source material: PBMCs. The receptor source for this set is a woman between 50 and 59 years old in good health and CMV-seronegative.

This CDR3 reads CASGGSHGELFF. Here the CDR3 DNA reads TGTGCCAGCGGAGGTTCTCACGGGGAGCTGTTTTTT. The V and J genes are TRBV9 and TRBJ2-2, with D tentatively TRBD2 (5 bases). The germline gives CDR1 SGDLS, CDR2 YYNGEE. Trimming took 7 bases from V and 7 from J, leaving 11 bases between them. The CDR3 spans 12 residues.

The gene calls are TRBV25-1 and TRBJ2-1, with 10 bases lining up with TRBD1. The CDR3 consists of 16 residues. J gave up 4 bases and V 3 bases, and 6 bases lay outside the gene matches. Germline V gene data show CDR1 as MGHDK and CDR2 as SYGVNS. As DNA, the CDR3 is TGTGCCAGCAGTGAGGAGGGGACAGGGGTTTACAATGAGCAGTTCTTC. Protein sequence: CASSEEGTGVYNEQFF.

The table lists this clone with a count of one. The chain recombines TRBV10-3 with TRBJ2-7; possibly TRBD1 for D (6 bases). V was pared by 8 bases and J by 2 bases, with 22 bases between. The CDR3 has 16 residues. Germline-derived CDR1 and CDR2 are ENHRY and SYGVKD. The CDR3 sequence is CAIAHGTPVSTYEQYF. In nucleotides, the CDR3 is TGTGCCATCGCCCACGGGACACCCGTCTCAACCTACGAGCAGTACTTC.

V is TRBV9 and J is TRBJ2-1; the D is unclear. The germline V gene encodes CDR1 SGDLS and CDR2 YYNGEE. CDR3 size: 14 residues. V was cut by 0 bases and J by 12 bases, with 16 bases left in between. The CDR3, as DNA: TGTGCCAGCAGCGTAGGTCGTGACGGAGTGTCGCAGTTCTTC. Translation: CASSVGRDGVSQFF.

The chain links TRBV10-1 to TRBJ2-1; no clear D gene. The CDR3 runs 14 residues. Germline V gene lookup returns CDR1 WNHNN and CDR2 SYGVQD (reference sequence). Trimming took off 5 bases at V and 5 bases at J, with 13 bases between the two ends. The CDR3: CASSPPRVDNEQFF. The CDR3 nucleotides are TGCGCCAGCAGTCCTCCGCGCGTCGACAATGAGCAGTTCTTC.

This chain connects TRBV15 to TRBJ1-6; 11 bases are a match to TRBD1. The germline gives CDR1 LNHNV, CDR2 YYDKDF (reference sequence). This CDR3 spans 17 amino acids. J lost 7 bases, V lost 4 bases, and 9 bases had no gene match. CDR3 sequence: CATSTRTGGVENSPLHF. The DNA of the CDR3 is TGTGCCACCAGCACTCGGACAGGGGGCGTCGAAAATTCACCCCTCCACTTT.

The gene calls are TRBV7-2 and TRBJ2-7; TRBD1 is a possible D gene (5 bases). Between the trimmed V and J ends, which lost 2 bases and 1 base, there was a span of 6 bases. Germline CDR1 is SGHTA and CDR2 is FQGNSA. This CDR3 comprises 13 residues. Here the CDR3 reads CASSLRGSYEQYF. The CDR3 coding sequence is TGTGCCAGCAGCTTAAGGGGTTCCTACGAGCAGTACTTC.

The V call is TRBV6-5, the J call TRBJ1-2, with D tentatively TRBD1 (5 bases). CDR1 MNHEY and CDR2 SVGAGI come from the germline V gene. Trimming removed 0 bases at V and 7 bases at J, with 9 bases between. The CDR3 covers 13 residues. In DNA, the CDR3 is TGTGCCAGCAGTTACTCTGCCGGGGGTGGCTACACCTTC. Encoded protein: CASSYSAGGGYTF.

V gene TRBV10-3 combines with J gene TRBJ2-1; D gene ambiguous. The V gene's germline CDR1 is ENHRY and CDR2 SYGVKD. Trimming took off 4 bases at V and 8 bases at J, with 9 bases between the two ends. The CDR3 loop spans 12 amino acids. The CDR3 protein is CAISATPDEQFF. DNA for the CDR3: TGTGCCATCAGTGCCACCCCAGATGAGCAGTTCTTC.

In this sample, this clone turned up a few times. The genes are TRBV19 and TRBJ2-5; 9 bases are shared with TRBD2. The V gene end was trimmed by 9 bases and the J gene end by 4 bases; junction bases not matched to a gene: 12. The germline CDR1 and CDR2 sequences are LNHDA and SQIVND (reference sequence). This CDR3 is built from 15 residues. The CDR3 is CASAGGPGQGETQYF. The CDR3 nucleotides read TGTGCCAGCGCGGGAGGGCCTGGGCAAGGAGAGACCCAGTACTTC.

This chain connects TRBV9 to TRBJ2-5; possibly TRBD2 for D (5 bases). The CDR3 runs to 13 residues. V was cut by 3 bases and J by 5 bases, with 11 bases left in between. Germline lookup yields CDR1 SGDLS and CDR2 YYNGEE. The CDR3 DNA reads TGTGCCAGCAGCGGAGGGCCTCGGGAGACCCAGTACTTC. Protein: CASSGGPRETQYF.

CDR3 loop: CASSQTGARYEQYF. In DNA form, the CDR3 reads TGTGCCAGCAGCCAGACAGGGGCACGCTACGAGCAGTACTTC. This chain uses TRBV5-6 with TRBJ2-7; 8 nucleotides align to TRBD1. V lost 4 bases and J lost 3; bases outside the gene matches: 6. The CDR3 loop spans 14 amino acids. Germline-derived CDR1 and CDR2 are SGHDT and YYEEEE. The whole variable domain, remainder taken from reference TRBV5-6 and TRBJ2-7, is DAGVTQSPTHLIKTRGQQVTLRCSPKSGHDTVSWYQQALGQGPQFIFQYYEEEERQRGNFPDRFSGHQFPNYSSELNVNALLLGDSALYLCASSQTGARYEQYFGPGTRLTVT.

The CDR3 DNA follows: TGCGCCAGCAGCCAAGATCGGCTAGCGGAGCTCTACGAGCAGTACTTC. It encodes CASSQDRLAELYEQYF. J is TRBJ2-7 and V is TRBV4-3; TRBD2 aligns across 7 bases. Germline V gives CDR1 LGHNA, CDR2 YSLEER. This CDR3 has 16 amino acids. V lost 0 bases, J lost 3 bases, and 8 bases stayed unmatched.

This clone was observed a handful of times. The chain is built from TRBV4-1 and TRBJ2-1; TRBD2 matches at 9 bases. Germline CDR1 and CDR2: MGHRA and YSYEKL. With 1 base clipped from V and 8 bases from J, the junction kept 15 bases outside the gene matches. The CDR3 has 18 residues. The CDR3 sequence is CASSQGRGRADFDDEQFF. In DNA form, the CDR3 reads TGCGCCAGCAGCCAAGGCCGCGGGAGGGCCGACTTCGATGATGAGCAGTTCTTC.

The chain is built from TRBV30 and TRBJ1-1; perhaps TRBD1 as D (6 bases). Trimming shortened V by 4 bases and J by 5 bases, and 20 bases separated the two germline ends. The CDR3 covers 15 residues. In germline, CDR1 is GTSNPN, CDR2 SVGIG (reference sequence). CDR3: CAWTTGGARRTEAFF. DNA of the CDR3: TGTGCCTGGACTACCGGGGGGGCTAGGAGAACTGAAGCTTTCTTT.

The rearrangement joins TRBV19 to TRBJ2-3; D remains ambiguous. The CDR3 spans 13 residues. V lost 5 bases and J lost 2, with 8 bases in between. The germline V gene has CDR1 LNHDA and CDR2 SQIVND (reference sequence). CDR3 nucleotide sequence: TGTGCCAGTAGTTCCTATACCACAGATACGCAGTATTTT. Protein product: CASSSYTTDTQYF.

The rearrangement uses TRBV30 and TRBJ1-5, with D unclear. This CDR3 comprises 14 residues. Trimming removed 0 bases at V and 3 bases at J, with 9 bases between. CDR1 is GTSNPN and CDR2 is SVGIG in the germline V gene (reference sequence). CDR3 nucleotide sequence: TGTGCCTGGAGTGTAGGAGGGCCCAATCAGCCCCAGCATTTT. Translation gives CAWSVGGPNQPQHF.

This clone occurred once. This chain connects TRBV28 to TRBJ2-7, with TRBD2 as a possible D gene (6 bases). The V and J ends lost 5 bases and 9 bases respectively, with 11 bases between them. The CDR3 is made up of 11 amino acids. Germline CDR1 reads MDHEN; CDR2 reads SYDVKM. This CDR3 reads CASSRGYGQYF. The CDR3 DNA sequence: TGTGCCAGCAGTCGGGGGTATGGGCAGTACTTC.

The rearrangement uses TRBV6-1 and TRBJ2-2; 7 nucleotides line up with TRBD1. V was pared by 7 bases and J by 6 bases, with 5 bases of the junction left unmatched. The germline V gene has CDR1 MNHNS and CDR2 SASEGT. There are 13 residues in the CDR3. The CDR3 bases are TGTGCCAGCAAATGGCAGGGGGCCGGGGAGCTGTTTTTT. Its translation: CASKWQGAGELFF.

This rearrangement joins TRBV28 to TRBJ2-1; TRBD2 aligns across 9 bases. The CDR3 contains 14 residues. J was trimmed by 8 bases and V by 7 bases; bases with no gene match: 9. Germline CDR1 MDHEN, CDR2 SYDVKM. The CDR3 region has the DNA TGTGCCAGCAAAGGGCCGGGACTAGCCCATGAGCAGTTCTTC. It is translated as CASKGPGLAHEQFF.

This clone was counted a few times. This chain links TRBV7-9 with TRBJ2-7; 11 bases fit TRBD2. The germline V gene has CDR1 SEHNR and CDR2 FQNEAQ (reference sequence). The CDR3 totals 14 residues. With V trimmed by 5 bases and J by 3 bases, 3 bases remained unmatched. CDR3 amino acids: CASSATSGSYEQYF. CDR3 coding DNA: TGTGCCAGCAGCGCCACTAGCGGGAGCTACGAGCAGTACTTC.

Here the CDR3 reads CASSQEQRGLHTGELFF. CDR3 DNA: TGTGCCAGCAGCCAAGAGCAGCGGGGCTTGCACACCGGGGAGCTGTTTTTT. The rearrangement uses TRBV4-2 and TRBJ2-2; TRBD2 matches at 7 bases. Germline V lookup: CDR1 LGHNA, CDR2 YNFKEQ. The CDR3 runs 17 residues. The ends lost 0 bases at V and 3 bases at J; junction bases unmatched: 7.

This clone came up a few times. The chain joins TRBV28 to TRBJ2-1; 9 bases are shared with TRBD1. The CDR3 is 15 amino acids. Germline CDR1 and CDR2: MDHEN and SYDVKM. V dropped 7 bases and J dropped 6; count of bases not matched to a gene: 10. CDR3 in amino acids: CASNYGQGRPNEQFF. CDR3 nucleotides: TGTGCCAGCAACTATGGACAGGGGAGGCCCAATGAGCAGTTCTTC.

CDR3 loop: CASSLEDYGYTF. CDR3 bases: TGTGCCAGCAGTTTAGAGGACTATGGCTACACCTTC. V gene TRBV28 combines with J gene TRBJ1-2; D uncertain. The CDR3 runs 12 residues. Trimming removed 2 bases from V and 3 bases from J, with 4 bases in between. CDR1 is MDHEN, CDR2 SYDVKM, per germline.

DNA of the CDR3: TGTGCCAGCAGGGGGGCCTCAGAGGCCGAGGAGACCCAGTACTTC. Protein product: CASRGASEAEETQYF. The chain carries TRBV6-5 and TRBJ2-5, with D perhaps TRBD1 (6 bases). CDR3 length equals 15 residues. Germline values: CDR1 MNHEY, CDR2 SVGAGI. Between the trimmed V and J ends, which lost 6 bases and 5 bases, there was a span of 19 bases.

V gene TRBV6-1 combines with J gene TRBJ1-2; D gene unclear. The germline V gene encodes CDR1 MNHNS and CDR2 SASEGT. The CDR3 sequence is 15 residues long. Between the trimmed V and J ends, which lost 6 bases and 0 bases, there was a span of 14 bases. For the CDR3, the DNA is TGTGCCAGCAGCCTAGACGGACTAGCTAACTATGGCTACACCTTC. Residues: CASSLDGLANYGYTF.

CDR3 bases: TGCAGCGTTGGTTATGGCGGACAGGGGGAAAGATACGAGCAGTACTTC. Protein product: CSVGYGGQGERYEQYF. The chain carries TRBV29-1 and TRBJ2-7; 10 bases agree with TRBD1. Germline CDR1 is SQVTM and CDR2 is ANQGSEA. The CDR3 length is 16 residues. The V segment lost 4 bases and the J segment 4 bases; nucleotides outside the gene matches: 13.